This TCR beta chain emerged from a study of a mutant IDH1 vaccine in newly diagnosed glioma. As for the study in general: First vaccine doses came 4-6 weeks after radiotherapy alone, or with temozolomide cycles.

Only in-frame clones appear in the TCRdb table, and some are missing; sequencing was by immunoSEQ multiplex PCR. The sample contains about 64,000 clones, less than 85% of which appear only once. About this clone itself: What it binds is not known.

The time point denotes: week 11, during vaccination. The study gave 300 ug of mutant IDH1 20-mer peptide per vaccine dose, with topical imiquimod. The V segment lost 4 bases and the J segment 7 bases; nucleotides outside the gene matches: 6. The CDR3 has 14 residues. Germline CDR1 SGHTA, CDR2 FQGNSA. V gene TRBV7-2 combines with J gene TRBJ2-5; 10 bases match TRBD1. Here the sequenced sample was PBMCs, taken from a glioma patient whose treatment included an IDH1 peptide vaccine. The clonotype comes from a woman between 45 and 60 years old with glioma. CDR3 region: CASSSRWTGGTQYF. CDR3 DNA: TGTGCCAGCAGCTCCCGTTGGACAGGGGGGACCCAGTACTTC.